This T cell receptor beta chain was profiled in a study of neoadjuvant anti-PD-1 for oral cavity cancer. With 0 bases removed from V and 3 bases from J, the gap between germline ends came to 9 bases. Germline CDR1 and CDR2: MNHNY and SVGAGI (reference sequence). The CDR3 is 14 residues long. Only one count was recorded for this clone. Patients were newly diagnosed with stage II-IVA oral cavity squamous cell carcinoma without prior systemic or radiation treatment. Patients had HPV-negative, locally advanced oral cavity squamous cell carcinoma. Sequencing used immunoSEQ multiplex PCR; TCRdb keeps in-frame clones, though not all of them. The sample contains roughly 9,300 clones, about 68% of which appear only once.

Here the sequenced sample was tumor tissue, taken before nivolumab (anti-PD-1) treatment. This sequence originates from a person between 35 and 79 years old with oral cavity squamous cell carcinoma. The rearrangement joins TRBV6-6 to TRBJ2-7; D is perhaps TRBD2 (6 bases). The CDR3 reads CASSYSAGYYEQYF. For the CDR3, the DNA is TGTGCCAGCAGTTACTCGGCGGGATACTACGAGCAGTACTTC.